One and the same sample provided the 20 T cell receptor beta chains below, sequenced in a study of cytomegalovirus exposure and HLA in healthy donors (dated by TCRdb to the late 2010s). The library was obtained by the immunoSEQ multiplex PCR assay. A mixture of 60 forward primers for TCR Vbeta segments and 13 reverse primers for TCR Jbeta segments was used in the multiplex PCR. As stored in TCRdb, this immuneACCESS dataset retains in-frame rearrangements with V and J assigned. A fraction of the clones does not appear; measured against another copy, unresolved V genes explain less than half of the discrepancy, and the remainder lacks a known reason. The sample yields roughly 180,000 clones; approximately 80% were counted once. The ten largest clones capture more than 1% of the sample. Sequencing was performed on PBMCs. The receptor set was obtained from a boy aged 2 to 9 in good health and CMV-seronegative.

The chain uses TRBV5-4 and TRBJ2-5, with unresolved D. Trimming cost V 0 bases and J 4 bases, with 7 bases left between them. This CDR3 contains 13 residues. Germline V gene lookup returns CDR1 SGHNT and CDR2 YYREEE (reference sequence). The CDR3 reads CASSLETGETQYF. The CDR3 nucleotides read TGTGCCAGCAGCTTGGAGACGGGAGAGACCCAGTACTTC.

The genes are TRBV5-1 and TRBJ1-1; 8 bases match TRBD1. CDR3 length: 16 amino acids. The V segment lost 4 bases and the J segment 0 bases; nucleotides outside the gene matches: 8. Germline lookup yields CDR1 SGHRS and CDR2 YFSETQ. DNA for the CDR3: TGCGCCAGCAGCCCCACAGGGGGAGGAATGAACACTGAAGCTTTCTTT. Its protein is CASSPTGGGMNTEAFF.

The rearrangement links TRBV6-5 to TRBJ1-1; D perhaps matches TRBD1 (6 bases). The CDR3 runs to 15 residues. V was clipped by 0 bases and J by 4 bases, with 12 bases between them. The germline V gene encodes CDR1 MNHEY and CDR2 SVGAGI. CDR3: CASSYSGQGTTEAFF. The CDR3 nucleotides are TGTGCCAGCAGTTACTCGGGGCAGGGGACCACTGAAGCTTTCTTT.

The rearrangement uses TRBV6-1 and TRBJ1-2; D is perhaps TRBD1 (6 bases). This CDR3 is 14 amino acids long. The germline V gene encodes CDR1 MNHNS and CDR2 SASEGT. V dropped 0 bases and J dropped 7 bases, with 12 bases sitting between them. Written as DNA, the CDR3 is TGTGCCAGCAGTGAAGCCGTACAGGGTGCTGGCTACACCTTC. Translation: CASSEAVQGAGYTF.

This clone has only one observation. V gene TRBV7-6 combines with J gene TRBJ2-3; 7 positions match TRBD1. This CDR3 spans 15 amino acids. CDR1 SGHVS and CDR2 FNYEAQ come from the germline V gene. Trimming removed 2 bases from V and 3 bases from J; junction bases left unmatched: 5. The CDR3 bases are TGTGCCAGCAGCTTAAGGACAGGAAAGACAGATACGCAGTATTTT. Translating it yields CASSLRTGKTDTQYF.

V gene TRBV4-1 combines with J gene TRBJ2-1, with 10 nucleotides matching TRBD2. The CDR3 is 19 amino acids. In germline, CDR1 is MGHRA, CDR2 YSYEKL. The trim removed 4 bases at V and 8 bases at J, leaving 20 bases unmatched. The CDR3 spells CASSPHFRLKAGGEHEQFF. The CDR3 DNA follows: TGCGCCAGCAGCCCCCATTTTCGGTTAAAAGCGGGAGGGGAGCATGAGCAGTTCTTC.

The chain couples TRBV6-5 to TRBJ1-2, with TRBD1 identical over 7 bases. The length of the CDR3 is 15 residues. The junction had 11 bases not matched to a gene; V was cut back by 3 bases and J by 7 bases. From germline, CDR1 is MNHEY and CDR2 SVGAGI. The CDR3 sequence is CASSYSRTGLAGYTF. As DNA, the CDR3 is TGTGCCAGCAGTTATAGTAGGACAGGACTTGCTGGCTACACCTTC.

This chain joins TRBV11-2 and TRBJ1-2; a weak D match, TRBD1 (5 bases). Trimming removed 0 bases at V and 8 bases at J, with 10 bases between. CDR1 SGHAT and CDR2 FQNNGV come from the germline V gene. The CDR3 consists of 13 residues. The chain's CDR3 is CASSLDRGAGYTF. The CDR3 nucleotides read TGTGCCAGCAGCTTAGATCGCGGGGCCGGCTACACCTTC.

This clone was seen a handful of times. The chain carries TRBV6-6 and TRBJ1-1; TRBD1 aligns across 10 bases. The J segment lost 0 bases and the V segment lost 5 bases, leaving 6 bases of the junction unmatched. The CDR3 loop spans 16 amino acids. CDR1 is MNHNY, CDR2 SVGAGI, per germline (reference sequence). CDR3 sequence: CASSGDRGMMNTEAFF. In DNA, the CDR3 is TGTGCCAGCAGTGGGGACAGGGGAATGATGAACACTGAAGCTTTCTTT.

V and J are TRBV5-4 and TRBJ2-3; TRBD1 aligns across 7 bases. Germline V lookup: CDR1 SGHNT, CDR2 YYREEE (reference sequence). J lost 0 bases, V lost 4 bases, and 5 bases had no gene match. The length of the CDR3 is 15 residues. The CDR3 nucleotides are TGTGCCAGCAGCCTAGTGGGACAGAGCACAGATACGCAGTATTTT. It translates to CASSLVGQSTDTQYF.

The chain uses TRBV5-1 and TRBJ2-6; TRBD1 might be the D (5 bases). CDR1 and CDR2 from the germline V gene are SGHRS and YFSETQ. V lost 4 bases to trimming and J lost 4 bases, with 15 bases between them. The CDR3 length is 16 residues. The chain's CDR3 is CASSVEGVAGANVLTF. As DNA, the CDR3 is TGCGCCAGCAGCGTGGAAGGGGTAGCCGGGGCCAACGTCCTGACTTTC.

The genes are TRBV28 and TRBJ2-3, with 13 bases aligning to TRBD2. CDR3 size: 20 residues. Germline V CDR1 and CDR2: MDHEN, SYDVKM. With 6 bases clipped from V and 1 base from J, the junction kept 16 bases outside the gene matches. The CDR3 nucleotides read TGTGCCAGCAGCCCACGGTCGGGACTAGCGGGACCCTGGGGCACAGATACGCAGTATTTT. Translated: CASSPRSGLAGPWGTDTQYF.

This clone was detected only once. J is TRBJ1-5 and V is TRBV19; D ambiguous. The CDR3 consists of 14 residues. Trimming stripped 5 bases from V and 7 bases from J, with 15 bases between. Germline-derived CDR1 and CDR2 are LNHDA and SQIVND (reference sequence). The CDR3 region is CASSSSQGGQPQHF. The CDR3 DNA sequence: TGTGCCAGTAGTTCCAGCCAAGGAGGACAGCCCCAGCATTTT. The complete variable domain, with remaining parts taken from reference TRBV19 and TRBJ1-5, reads DGGITQSPKYLFRKEGQNVTLSCEQNLNHDAMYWYRQDPGQGLRLIYYSQIVNDFQKGDIAEGYSVSREKKESFPLTVTSAQKNPTAFYLCASSSSQGGQPQHFGDGTRLSIL.

The chain uses TRBV7-6 and TRBJ2-2; TRBD1 might be the D (6 bases). The CDR3 runs to 14 residues. With 5 bases removed from V and 6 bases from J, the gap between germline ends came to 13 bases. Per the germline V gene, CDR1 is SGHVS and CDR2 is FNYEAQ. CDR3: CASSHDRSSGELFF. CDR3 sequence (DNA): TGTGCCAGCAGCCACGACAGGAGCTCCGGGGAGCTGTTTTTT.

This clone was seen only a few times. This sequence joins TRBV14 and TRBJ2-7; 13 bases are shared with TRBD2. Losses at the gene ends were 1 base for V and 7 bases for J; bases not matched to a gene: 13. Germline assignment: CDR1 SGHDN and CDR2 FVKESK. CDR3 size: 18 residues. This CDR3 is CASSQGVLGLAGVKEQYF. The DNA for the CDR3 is TGTGCCAGCAGCCAAGGAGTCTTAGGACTAGCGGGAGTTAAAGAGCAGTACTTC.

The chain recombines TRBV2 with TRBJ1-5; D is ambiguous. This CDR3 has 15 residues. V was cut by 6 bases and J by 7 bases, with 19 bases left in between. Germline V CDR1 and CDR2: SNHLY, FYNNEI. The CDR3 sequence is CASSGRGEFGQPQHF. CDR3 nucleotide sequence: TGTGCCAGCAGCGGGCGGGGAGAATTTGGACAGCCCCAGCATTTT. Using reference TRBV2 and TRBJ1-5 for the parts outside the CDR3, the full variable domain is EPEVTQTPSHQVTQMGQEVILRCVPISNHLYFYWYRQILGQKVEFLVSFYNNEISEKSEIFDDQFSVERPDGSNFTLKIRSTKLEDSAMYFCASSGRGEFGQPQHFGDGTRLSIL.

The V gene is TRBV9, the J gene TRBJ2-2, with TRBD2 identical over 9 bases. CDR3 length equals 15 residues. Germline CDR1 and CDR2: SGDLS and YYNGEE. Losses at the gene ends were 5 bases for V and 5 bases for J; bases not matched to a gene: 7. The CDR3 here is CASSRSGSGTGELFF. The CDR3 region has the DNA TGTGCCAGCAGTCGTAGCGGGAGCGGAACCGGGGAGCTGTTTTTT.

Here the CDR3 DNA reads TGTGCCAGCAGCTCCCCGCGTACAGCGGGAGTCGACTACGAGCAGTACTTC. This gives the protein CASSSPRTAGVDYEQYF. V is TRBV11-3 and J is TRBJ2-7; 8 positions agree with TRBD2. This CDR3 has 17 amino acids. From germline, CDR1 is SGHNT and CDR2 YENEEA. V lost 4 bases and J lost 3; bases outside the gene matches: 14. The complete variable domain, with remaining parts taken from reference TRBV11-3 and TRBJ2-7, reads EAGVVQSPRYKIIEKKQPVAFWCNPISGHNTLYWYLQNLGQGPELLIRYENEEAVDDSQLPKDRFSAERLKGVDSTLKIQPAELGDSAVYLCASSSPRTAGVDYEQYFGPGTRLTVT.

The genes are TRBV7-2 and TRBJ2-1, with a weak D call TRBD2 (6 bases). Germline V gene sequence: CDR1 SGHTA, CDR2 FQGNSA. CDR3 length: 13 residues. The V end was cut by 4 bases, the J end by 10 bases, with 14 bases between. The CDR3 reads CASSSIGGWEQFF. CDR3 DNA: TGTGCCAGCAGCTCCATCGGGGGTTGGGAGCAGTTCTTC.

A single count supports this clone. The V and J genes are TRBV19 and TRBJ2-1; TRBD2 matches at 8 bases. CDR1 LNHDA and CDR2 SQIVND come from the germline V gene (reference sequence). Trimming removed 2 bases from V and 9 bases from J; junction bases left unmatched: 15. The CDR3 contains 17 residues. Here the CDR3 DNA reads TGTGCCAGTAGTATATCCCCTCGTGGGACTAGTCACAGTGAGCAGTTCTTC. It codes for CASSISPRGTSHSEQFF.